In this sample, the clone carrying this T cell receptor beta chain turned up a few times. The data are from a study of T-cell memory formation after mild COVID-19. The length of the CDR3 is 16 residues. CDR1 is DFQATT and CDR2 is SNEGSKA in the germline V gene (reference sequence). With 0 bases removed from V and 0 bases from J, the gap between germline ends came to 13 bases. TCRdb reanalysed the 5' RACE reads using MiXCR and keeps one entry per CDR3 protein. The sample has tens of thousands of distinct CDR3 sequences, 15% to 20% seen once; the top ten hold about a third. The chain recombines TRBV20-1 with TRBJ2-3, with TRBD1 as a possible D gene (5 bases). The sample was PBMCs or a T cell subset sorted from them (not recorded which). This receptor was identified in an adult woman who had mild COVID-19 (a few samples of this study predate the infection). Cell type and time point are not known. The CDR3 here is CSARDSGQESTDTQYF. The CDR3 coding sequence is TGCAGTGCTAGAGATTCAGGGCAGGAGAGCACAGATACGCAGTATTTT.